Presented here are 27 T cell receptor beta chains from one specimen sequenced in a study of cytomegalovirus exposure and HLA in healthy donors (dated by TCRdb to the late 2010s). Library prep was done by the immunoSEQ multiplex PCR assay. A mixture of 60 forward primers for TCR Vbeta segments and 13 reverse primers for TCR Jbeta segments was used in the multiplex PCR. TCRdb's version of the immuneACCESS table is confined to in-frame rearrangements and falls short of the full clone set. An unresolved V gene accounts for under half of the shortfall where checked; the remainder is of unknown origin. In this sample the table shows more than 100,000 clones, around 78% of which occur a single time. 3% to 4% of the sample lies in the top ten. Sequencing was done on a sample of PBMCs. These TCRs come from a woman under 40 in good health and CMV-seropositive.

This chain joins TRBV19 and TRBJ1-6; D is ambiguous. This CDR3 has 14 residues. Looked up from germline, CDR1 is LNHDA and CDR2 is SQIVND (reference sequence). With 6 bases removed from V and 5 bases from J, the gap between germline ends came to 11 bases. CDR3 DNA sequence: TGTGCCAGTAGAGCTAGAGGAAATAATTCACCCCTCCACTTT. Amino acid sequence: CASRARGNNSPLHF.

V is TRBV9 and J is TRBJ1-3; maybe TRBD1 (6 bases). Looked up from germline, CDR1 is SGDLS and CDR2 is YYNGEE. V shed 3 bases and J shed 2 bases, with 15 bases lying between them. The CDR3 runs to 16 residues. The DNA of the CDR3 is TGTGCCAGCAGCGCGACCAAAGGGGGTCCTGGAAACACCATATATTTT. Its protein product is CASSATKGGPGNTIYF. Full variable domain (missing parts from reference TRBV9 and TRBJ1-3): DSGVTQTPKHLITATGQRVTLRCSPRSGDLSVYWYQQSLDQGLQFLIQYYNGEERAKGNILERFSAQQFPDLHSELNLSSLELGDSALYFCASSATKGGPGNTIYFGEGSWLTVV.

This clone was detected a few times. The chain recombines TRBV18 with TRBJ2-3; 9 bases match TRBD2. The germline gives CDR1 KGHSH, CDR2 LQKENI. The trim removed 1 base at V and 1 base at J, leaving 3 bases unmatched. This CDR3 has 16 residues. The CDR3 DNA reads TGTGCCAGCTCACCACTTAGCGGGGGCGGCACAGATACGCAGTATTTT. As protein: CASSPLSGGGTDTQYF.

CDR3 sequence reads: CASSERIGEKLFF. CDR3 coding DNA: TGTGCCAGCAGTGAAAGAATCGGGGAAAAACTGTTTTTT. This chain connects TRBV2 to TRBJ1-4; D not resolved. The CDR3 length is 13 residues. V was pared by 2 bases and J by 8 bases, with 9 bases between. Germline CDR1 is SNHLY and CDR2 is FYNNEI.

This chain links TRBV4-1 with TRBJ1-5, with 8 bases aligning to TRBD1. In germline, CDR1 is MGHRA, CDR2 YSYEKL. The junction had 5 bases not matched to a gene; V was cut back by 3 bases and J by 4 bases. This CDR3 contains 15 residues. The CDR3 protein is CASSHAGQVNQPQHF. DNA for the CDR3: TGCGCCAGCAGCCACGCGGGACAGGTGAATCAGCCCCAGCATTTT.

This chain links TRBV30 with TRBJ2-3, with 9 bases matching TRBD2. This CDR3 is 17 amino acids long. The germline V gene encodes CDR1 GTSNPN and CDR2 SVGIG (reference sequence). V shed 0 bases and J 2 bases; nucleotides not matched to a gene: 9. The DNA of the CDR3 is TGTGCCTGGAGTGTCCGGAGCCTAGCGGGGACCACAGATACGCAGTATTTT. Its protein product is CAWSVRSLAGTTDTQYF.

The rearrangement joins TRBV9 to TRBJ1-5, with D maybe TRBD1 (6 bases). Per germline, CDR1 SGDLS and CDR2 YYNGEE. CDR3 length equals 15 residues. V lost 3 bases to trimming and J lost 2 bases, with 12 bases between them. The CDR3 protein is CASSAGGGGNQPQHF. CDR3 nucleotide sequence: TGTGCCAGCAGCGCCGGAGGGGGGGGCAATCAGCCCCAGCATTTT.

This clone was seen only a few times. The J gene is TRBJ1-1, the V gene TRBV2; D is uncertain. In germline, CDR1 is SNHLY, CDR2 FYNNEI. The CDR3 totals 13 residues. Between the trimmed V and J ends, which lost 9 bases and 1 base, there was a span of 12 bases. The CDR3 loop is CASSREENTEAFF. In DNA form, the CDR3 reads TGTGCCAGTTCACGGGAGGAGAACACTGAAGCTTTCTTT.

DNA for the CDR3: TGTGCCACCAAGCTTCCCTGGGCCCGCAGTGGGAATTCACCCCTCCACTTT. Translation gives CATKLPWARSGNSPLHF. This chain connects TRBV28 to TRBJ1-6; no reliable D call. Germline values: CDR1 MDHEN, CDR2 SYDVKM. The length of the CDR3 is 17 residues. Trimming cost V 10 bases and J 7 bases, with 26 bases left between them.

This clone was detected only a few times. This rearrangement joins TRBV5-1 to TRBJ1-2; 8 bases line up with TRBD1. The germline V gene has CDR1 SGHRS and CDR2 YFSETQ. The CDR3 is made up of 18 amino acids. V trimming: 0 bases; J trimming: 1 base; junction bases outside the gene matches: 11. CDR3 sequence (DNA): TGCGCCAGCAGCTTGGCCCTAACAGGACAGGGTGGTAACTATGGCTACACCTTC. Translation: CASSLALTGQGGNYGYTF.

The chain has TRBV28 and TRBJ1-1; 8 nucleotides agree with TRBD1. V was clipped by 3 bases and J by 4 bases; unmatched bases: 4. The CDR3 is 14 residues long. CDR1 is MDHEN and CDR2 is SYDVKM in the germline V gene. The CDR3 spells CASSFQGATTEAFF. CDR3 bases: TGTGCCAGCAGTTTTCAGGGGGCTACCACTGAAGCTTTCTTT.

The CDR3 DNA follows: TGCAGCGTTGATGGGACAGGCCATAAAGAAGCTTTCTTT. Protein: CSVDGTGHKEAFF. The rearrangement uses TRBV29-1 and TRBJ1-1, with 8 nucleotides matching TRBD1. V lost 3 bases, J lost 8 bases, and 8 bases stayed unmatched. CDR3 size: 13 residues. The germline V gene has CDR1 SQVTM and CDR2 ANQGSEA.

The CDR3, as DNA: TGTGCCTGGAGTCGACAGGGGGCGCGAGGAAACACCATATATTTT. This sequence encodes CAWSRQGARGNTIYF. The chain joins TRBV30 to TRBJ1-3; TRBD1 agrees at 10 bases. This CDR3 spans 15 amino acids. Germline loops: CDR1 GTSNPN, CDR2 SVGIG (reference sequence). After removal of 2 bases from V and 4 bases from J, the junction contained 5 bases not matched to a gene. The complete variable domain, with remaining parts taken from reference TRBV30 and TRBJ1-3, reads SQTIHQWPATLVQPVGSPLSLECTVEGTSNPNLYWYRQAAGRGLQLLFYSVGIGQISSEVPQNLSASRPQDRQFILSSKKLLLSDSGFYLCAWSRQGARGNTIYFGEGSWLTVV.

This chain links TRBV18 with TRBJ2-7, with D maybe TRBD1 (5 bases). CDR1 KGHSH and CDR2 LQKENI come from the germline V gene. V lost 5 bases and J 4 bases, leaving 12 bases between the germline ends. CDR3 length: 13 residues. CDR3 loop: CASSTLQEYEQYF. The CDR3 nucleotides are TGTGCCAGCTCAACTTTACAGGAATACGAGCAGTACTTC.

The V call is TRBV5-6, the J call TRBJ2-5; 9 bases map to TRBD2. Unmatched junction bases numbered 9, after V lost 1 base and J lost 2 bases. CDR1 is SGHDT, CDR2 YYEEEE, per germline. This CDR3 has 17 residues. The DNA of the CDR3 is TGTGCCAGCAGCTTGTCTGCGGGGGGGCCGCGGCAAGAGACCCAGTACTTC. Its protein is CASSLSAGGPRQETQYF.

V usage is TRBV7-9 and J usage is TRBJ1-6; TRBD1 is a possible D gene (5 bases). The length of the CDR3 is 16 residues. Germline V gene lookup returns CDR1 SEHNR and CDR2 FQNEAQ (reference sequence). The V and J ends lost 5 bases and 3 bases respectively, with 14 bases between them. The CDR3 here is CASSPDSLSYNSPLHF. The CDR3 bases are TGTGCCAGCAGCCCCGACAGCCTTAGCTATAATTCACCCCTCCACTTT. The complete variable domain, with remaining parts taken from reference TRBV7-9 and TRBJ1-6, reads DTGVSQNPRHKITKRGQNVTFRCDPISEHNRLYWYRQTLGQGPEFLTYFQNEAQLEKSRLLSDRFSAERPKGSFSTLEIQRTEQGDSAMYLCASSPDSLSYNSPLHFGNGTRLTVT.

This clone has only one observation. The DNA for the CDR3 is TGTGCCAGCAGCACCGACAGGGGGACCGGGGAGCTGTTTTTT. This sequence encodes CASSTDRGTGELFF. The rearrangement joins TRBV7-7 to TRBJ2-2; TRBD1 agrees at 9 bases. Germline V CDR1 and CDR2: SSHAT, FNYEAQ (reference sequence). This CDR3 has 14 residues. After removal of 5 bases from V and 5 bases from J, the junction contained 3 bases not matched to a gene.

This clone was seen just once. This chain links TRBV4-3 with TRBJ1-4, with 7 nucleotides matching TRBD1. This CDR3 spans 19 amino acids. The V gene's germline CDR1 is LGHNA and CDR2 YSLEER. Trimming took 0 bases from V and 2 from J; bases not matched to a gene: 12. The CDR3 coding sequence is TGCGCCAGCAGCCAAGAACGACCCATCTACAGGGGCACTAATGAAAAACTGTTTTTT. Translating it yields CASSQERPIYRGTNEKLFF.

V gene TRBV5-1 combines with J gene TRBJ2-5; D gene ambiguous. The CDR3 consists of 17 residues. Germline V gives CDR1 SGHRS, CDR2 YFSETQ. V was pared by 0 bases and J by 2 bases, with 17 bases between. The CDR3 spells CASSLAEGAHRQETQYF. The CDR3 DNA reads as TGCGCCAGCAGCTTGGCCGAAGGCGCCCACAGACAAGAGACCCAGTACTTC.

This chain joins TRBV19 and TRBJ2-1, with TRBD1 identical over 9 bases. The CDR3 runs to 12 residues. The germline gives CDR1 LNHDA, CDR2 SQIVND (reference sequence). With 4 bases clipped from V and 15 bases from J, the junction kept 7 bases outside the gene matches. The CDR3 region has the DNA TGTGCCAGTAGTAAGTCCGGGACAGGGCTGTTCTTC. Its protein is CASSKSGTGLFF.

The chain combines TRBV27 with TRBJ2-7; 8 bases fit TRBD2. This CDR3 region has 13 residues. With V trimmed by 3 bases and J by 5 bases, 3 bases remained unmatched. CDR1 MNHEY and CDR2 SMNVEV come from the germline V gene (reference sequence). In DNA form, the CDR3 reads TGTGCCAGCAGTTTGGGACTAGTCCACGAGCAGTACTTC. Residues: CASSLGLVHEQYF.

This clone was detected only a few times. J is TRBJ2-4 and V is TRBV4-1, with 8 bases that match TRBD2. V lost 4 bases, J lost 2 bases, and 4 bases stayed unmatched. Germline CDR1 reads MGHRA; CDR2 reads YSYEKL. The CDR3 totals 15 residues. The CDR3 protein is CASSPAGATKNIQYF. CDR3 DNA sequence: TGCGCCAGCAGCCCAGCGGGGGCAACCAAAAACATTCAGTACTTC.

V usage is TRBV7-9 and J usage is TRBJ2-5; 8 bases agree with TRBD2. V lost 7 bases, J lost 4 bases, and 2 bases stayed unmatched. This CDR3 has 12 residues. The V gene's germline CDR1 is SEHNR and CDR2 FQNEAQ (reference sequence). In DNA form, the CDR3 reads TGTGCCAGCACAGCGGGGGCAGAGACCCAGTACTTC. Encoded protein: CASTAGAETQYF. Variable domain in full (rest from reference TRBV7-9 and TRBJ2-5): DTGVSQNPRHKITKRGQNVTFRCDPISEHNRLYWYRQTLGQGPEFLTYFQNEAQLEKSRLLSDRFSAERPKGSFSTLEIQRTEQGDSAMYLCASTAGAETQYFGPGTRLLVL.

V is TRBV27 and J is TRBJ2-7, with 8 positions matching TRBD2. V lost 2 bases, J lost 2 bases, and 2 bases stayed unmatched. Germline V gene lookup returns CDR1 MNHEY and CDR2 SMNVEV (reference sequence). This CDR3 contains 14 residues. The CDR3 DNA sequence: TGTGCCAGCAGTTTAGGCGGGGGGACCTACGAGCAGTACTTC. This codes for CASSLGGGTYEQYF.

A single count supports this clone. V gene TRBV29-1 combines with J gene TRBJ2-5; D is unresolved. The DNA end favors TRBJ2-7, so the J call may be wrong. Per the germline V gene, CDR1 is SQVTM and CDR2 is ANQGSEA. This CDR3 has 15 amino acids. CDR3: CSVYPPVRSSYEQYF. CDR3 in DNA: TGCAGCGTGTACCCACCCGTCCGAAGCTCCTACGAGCAGTACTTC.

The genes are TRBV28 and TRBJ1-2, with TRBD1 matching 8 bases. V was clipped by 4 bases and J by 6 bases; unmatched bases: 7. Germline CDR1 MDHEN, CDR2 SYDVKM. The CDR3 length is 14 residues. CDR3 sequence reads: CASSSRQGRNGYTF. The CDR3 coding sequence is TGTGCCAGCAGTTCCCGACAGGGGAGGAATGGCTACACCTTC.

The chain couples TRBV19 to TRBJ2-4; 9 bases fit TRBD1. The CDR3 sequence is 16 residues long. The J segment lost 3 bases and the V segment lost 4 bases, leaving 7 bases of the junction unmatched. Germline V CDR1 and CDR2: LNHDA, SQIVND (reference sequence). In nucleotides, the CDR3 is TGTGCCAGTAGTACTTGGCGGGACAGGGACAAAAACATTCAGTACTTC. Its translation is CASSTWRDRDKNIQYF.